The rows below give T cell receptor beta chains drawn from one sample of a study of human T cells and chemical hapten exposure. TCRdb redid the calling of the RACE reads with MiXCR, one entry per CDR3 protein. This sample has tens of thousands of distinct CDR3 sequences, with less than 15% found just once. Source: whole blood, taken in connection with sensitization to the hapten diphenylcyclopropenone (DPC). Receptor source: a woman aged 45 to 65 with alopecia areata. Some clones in this sample may be carry-over from other donors' samples. Both conserved end residues are part of each CDR3. Fields, in order: V gene, J gene, D gene, clone size, CDR3 DNA, CDR3 protein. D genes are given only for firm matches. Some rows have no size entry. The others give once, few or many, or a class for an expanded clone.

v_gene: TRBV5-4; j_gene: TRBJ2-5; d_gene: .; abundance: .; CDR3nt: TGTGCCAGCAGCTTGGAGGGGGGCGCTTGGGAGACCCAGTACTTC; CDR3aa: CASSLEGGAWETQYF
v_gene: TRBV4-1; j_gene: TRBJ2-4; d_gene: .; abundance: .; CDR3nt: TGCGCCAGCAGCCGCTCCAGCGGGCTTTGGGTTGACCTAGCCAAAAACATTCAGTACTTC; CDR3aa: CASSRSSGLWVDLAKNIQYF
v_gene: TRBV29-1; j_gene: TRBJ2-1; d_gene: TRBD1; abundance: .; CDR3nt: TGCAGCGTTCCGGGACAGGGCAATGAGCAGTTCTTC; CDR3aa: CSVPGQGNEQFF
v_gene: TRBV30; j_gene: TRBJ2-3; d_gene: TRBD1; abundance: .; CDR3nt: TGTGCCTGGAGTGAGGGGACAGGGGCAGATACGCAGTATTTT; CDR3aa: CAWSEGTGADTQYF
v_gene: TRBV14; j_gene: TRBJ2-3; d_gene: .; abundance: few; CDR3nt: TGTGCCAGCAGCCAAGACTGGGGAGCAGATACGCAGTATTTT; CDR3aa: CASSQDWGADTQYF
v_gene: TRBV6-5; j_gene: TRBJ2-3; d_gene: TRBD2; abundance: .; CDR3nt: TGTGCCAGCAGTTCAATGTGGGAGGGCCTGAGCACAGATACGCAGTATTTT; CDR3aa: CASSSMWEGLSTDTQYF
v_gene: TRBV18; j_gene: TRBJ1-2; d_gene: .; abundance: .; CDR3nt: TGTGCCAGCTCACAGAGTTCCAGTGACTATGGCTACACCTTC; CDR3aa: CASSQSSSDYGYTF
v_gene: TRBV5-5; j_gene: TRBJ2-1; d_gene: .; abundance: .; CDR3nt: TGTGCCAGCAAACGGGGCGGGAACTACAATGAGCAGTTCTTC; CDR3aa: CASKRGGNYNEQFF
v_gene: TRBV20-1; j_gene: TRBJ2-2; d_gene: TRBD2; abundance: .; CDR3nt: TGCAGTGCTAGAGCCCCTAGCGGGAGAGGGGAGCTGTTTTTT; CDR3aa: CSARAPSGRGELFF
v_gene: TRBV28; j_gene: TRBJ1-1; d_gene: .; abundance: few; CDR3nt: TGTGCCAGCAGTTTACAGCGTGAAGCTTTCTTT; CDR3aa: CASSLQREAFF
v_gene: TRBV30; j_gene: TRBJ2-5; d_gene: .; abundance: .; CDR3nt: TGTGCCGGTATTCCTCAGAGACAAGAGACCCAGTACTTC; CDR3aa: CAGIPQRQETQYF
v_gene: TRBV10-1; j_gene: TRBJ2-1; d_gene: .; abundance: few; CDR3nt: TGCGCCAGCAGTGAGTCCCGTTCCTACAATGAGCAGTTCTTC; CDR3aa: CASSESRSYNEQFF
v_gene: TRBV6-2/TRBV6-3; j_gene: TRBJ1-2; d_gene: .; abundance: many; CDR3nt: TGTGCCAGCAGTGAACACGGACAGATTAACTATGGCTACACCTTC; CDR3aa: CASSEHGQINYGYTF
v_gene: TRBV30; j_gene: TRBJ2-3; d_gene: TRBD1; abundance: .; CDR3nt: TGTGCCTGGAGTGTAGGGACAGGGGGAACAGATACGCAGTATTTT; CDR3aa: CAWSVGTGGTDTQYF
v_gene: TRBV12-5; j_gene: TRBJ1-1; d_gene: .; abundance: .; CDR3nt: TGTGCTAGTGGAGGGAGACAGCTCATGAACACTGAAGCTTTCTTT; CDR3aa: CASGGRQLMNTEAFF
v_gene: TRBV30; j_gene: TRBJ2-7; d_gene: .; abundance: .; CDR3nt: TGTGCCTGGAGACAGTCTTCCTACGAGCAGTACTTC; CDR3aa: CAWRQSSYEQYF
v_gene: TRBV7-6; j_gene: TRBJ2-2; d_gene: .; abundance: few; CDR3nt: TGTGCCAGCAGCTTAGATACAAATTCGAACACCGGGGAGCTGTTTTTT; CDR3aa: CASSLDTNSNTGELFF
v_gene: TRBV29-1; j_gene: TRBJ2-5; d_gene: .; abundance: .; CDR3nt: TGCAGCGTCGAGATTGGAGAGACCCAGTACTTC; CDR3aa: CSVEIGETQYF
v_gene: TRBV20-1; j_gene: TRBJ2-7; d_gene: .; abundance: few; CDR3nt: TGCAGTGCTAGAAGAACAGGGAGAAGCATCGAGCAGTACTTC; CDR3aa: CSARRTGRSIEQYF
v_gene: TRBV2; j_gene: TRBJ2-2; d_gene: .; abundance: .; CDR3nt: TGTGCCAGCAGTGATCCGTGGGGGAGTGGGACCGGGGAGCTGTTTTTT; CDR3aa: CASSDPWGSGTGELFF
v_gene: TRBV7-9; j_gene: TRBJ1-1; d_gene: .; abundance: few; CDR3nt: TGTGCCAGCAGCTTACGGGGGGCTGGTACAACTGAAGCTTTCTTT; CDR3aa: CASSLRGAGTTEAFF
v_gene: TRBV29-1; j_gene: TRBJ1-1; d_gene: .; abundance: few; CDR3nt: TGCAGCGTTGTTCAGAACACTGAAGCTTTCTTT; CDR3aa: CSVVQNTEAFF
v_gene: TRBV7-8; j_gene: TRBJ2-7; d_gene: .; abundance: .; CDR3nt: TGTGCCAGCAGCTTAGTGTTGCATGCAACAAGCGAGCAGTACTTC; CDR3aa: CASSLVLHATSEQYF
v_gene: TRBV2; j_gene: TRBJ2-5; d_gene: TRBD1; abundance: .; CDR3nt: TGTGCCAGCAGGCAAGGGGGCGCGGTGAGAGAGACCCAGTACTTC; CDR3aa: CASRQGGAVRETQYF
v_gene: TRBV7-2; j_gene: TRBJ2-6; d_gene: .; abundance: .; CDR3nt: TGTGCCAGCAGCTCGACAGCACTCTCTGGGGCCAACGTCCTGACTTTC; CDR3aa: CASSSTALSGANVLTF
v_gene: TRBV20-1; j_gene: TRBJ2-3; d_gene: .; abundance: few; CDR3nt: TGCAGTGCTAGAGATAACATCATCCAGCGCGGCACAGATACGCAGTATTTT; CDR3aa: CSARDNIIQRGTDTQYF
v_gene: TRBV9; j_gene: TRBJ2-7; d_gene: .; abundance: .; CDR3nt: TGTGCCAGCAGCGTAGCGGCGGTAACTACCTACGAGCAGTACTTC; CDR3aa: CASSVAAVTTYEQYF
v_gene: TRBV20-1; j_gene: TRBJ1-6; d_gene: .; abundance: .; CDR3nt: TGCAGCGCCAGGAACTATAATTCACCCCTCCACTTT; CDR3aa: CSARNYNSPLHF
v_gene: TRBV28; j_gene: TRBJ2-4; d_gene: TRBD2; abundance: .; CDR3nt: TGTGCCAGCAGTTTGAACGGGAGGAAAAACATTCAGTACTTC; CDR3aa: CASSLNGRKNIQYF
v_gene: TRBV30; j_gene: TRBJ1-4; d_gene: .; abundance: few; CDR3nt: TGTGCCTGGAGTCCCCAGGGAGATGAAAAACTGTTTTTT; CDR3aa: CAWSPQGDEKLFF
v_gene: TRBV28; j_gene: TRBJ2-1; d_gene: TRBD1; abundance: .; CDR3nt: TGTGCCAGCAGTTTGGGACAGTACAATGAGCAGTTCTTC; CDR3aa: CASSLGQYNEQFF
v_gene: TRBV7-9; j_gene: TRBJ1-1; d_gene: .; abundance: few; CDR3nt: TGTGCCAGCAGCTTAGTGCAGAACACTGAAGCTTTCTTT; CDR3aa: CASSLVQNTEAFF
v_gene: TRBV7-2; j_gene: TRBJ2-7; d_gene: TRBD2; abundance: .; CDR3nt: TGTGCCAGCAGCTCGGGACTAGCCAGCGAGCAGTACTTC; CDR3aa: CASSSGLASEQYF
v_gene: TRBV6-5; j_gene: TRBJ1-3; d_gene: .; abundance: .; CDR3nt: TGTGCCAGCAGTTATTTGGGGGTCTCTGGAAACACCATATATTTT; CDR3aa: CASSYLGVSGNTIYF
v_gene: TRBV10-3; j_gene: TRBJ2-1; d_gene: .; abundance: .; CDR3nt: TGTGCCATCAGTGGGAAAACAGGGACGGGGTCAGACGATGAGCAGTTCTTC; CDR3aa: CAISGKTGTGSDDEQFF
v_gene: TRBV5-1; j_gene: TRBJ2-3; d_gene: .; abundance: few; CDR3nt: TGCGCCAGCAGCTTGGGACAAGCAGATACGCAGTATTTT; CDR3aa: CASSLGQADTQYF
v_gene: TRBV12-3/TRBV12-4; j_gene: TRBJ1-5; d_gene: .; abundance: .; CDR3nt: TGTGCCAGCAGTTTGGAACAGCCCCAGCATTTT; CDR3aa: CASSLEQPQHF
v_gene: TRBV29-1; j_gene: TRBJ2-5; d_gene: TRBD2; abundance: .; CDR3nt: TGCAGCGTTCGAGCGGGAGGGCCGACCTACGAGACCCAGTACTTC; CDR3aa: CSVRAGGPTYETQYF
v_gene: TRBV18; j_gene: TRBJ1-5; d_gene: TRBD1; abundance: .; CDR3nt: TGTGCCAGCTCACCCCGACAGGGGGCCAATCAGCCCCAGCATTTT; CDR3aa: CASSPRQGANQPQHF
v_gene: TRBV20-1; j_gene: TRBJ2-7; d_gene: TRBD1; abundance: few; CDR3nt: TGCAGTGCCGGACCCGGGACAGGGGCTTACGAGCAGTACTTC; CDR3aa: CSAGPGTGAYEQYF
v_gene: TRBV6-5; j_gene: TRBJ1-1; d_gene: .; abundance: few; CDR3nt: TGTGCCAGCAGTTATCGTTGGGGGAGCACTGAAGCTTTCTTT; CDR3aa: CASSYRWGSTEAFF